These T cell receptor beta chains were read from a single sample in a study of T cell repertoires in cytomegalovirus infection. These receptors lack a known antigen. TCRdb re-analysed the reads in MiXCR, keeping a single row per CDR3 protein. The sample carries around 100,000 distinct CDR3 sequences, around 30% recorded once. Sequenced material: CD8+ T cells from cultured PBMCs, taken from culture after CMV antigen stimulation. These receptors were taken from a human donor in good health (CMV status not recorded). Some clones in this sample may be carry-over from other donors' samples. CDR3s include the opening cysteine and the closing phenylalanine or tryptophan. The D gene is left open where the match is weak. Clone size is stated in some rows and not others, as once, few, many or a class when expanded.

.,TRBJ2-3,TRBV7-9,.,CASSLQWTRTDTQYF,TGTGCCAGCAGCCTCCAATGGACCCGCACAGATACGCAGTATTTT
TRBD2,TRBJ2-1,TRBV5-4,.,CASSFRGVNEQFF,TGTGCCAGCAGCTTCCGGGGGGTCAATGAGCAGTTCTTC
.,TRBJ2-5,TRBV6-6,.,CASTGTSLVQETQYF,TGTGCCAGCACCGGGACCTCACTGGTCCAAGAGACCCAGTACTTC
TRBD1,TRBJ2-6,TRBV19,.,CASSIDLGQGAFGANVLTF,TGTGCCAGTAGTATCGACTTAGGACAGGGGGCGTTTGGGGCCAACGTCCTGACTTTC
.,TRBJ1-2,TRBV14,few,CASRPSGGAYGYTF,TGTGCCAGCAGACCCTCGGGGGGCGCGTATGGCTACACCTTC
.,TRBJ2-3,TRBV7-6,few,CASSLAYAKVEGADTQYF,TGTGCCAGCAGCTTAGCATACGCCAAGGTCGAGGGCGCAGATACGCAGTATTTT
TRBD1,TRBJ2-7,TRBV28,.,CASSLMIRQGRNEQYF,TGTGCCAGCAGTTTAATGATCAGACAGGGACGAAACGAGCAGTACTTC
.,TRBJ2-2,TRBV6-5,.,CASTERDTQGYTGELFF,TGTGCCAGCACCGAACGAGACACTCAGGGGTACACCGGGGAGCTGTTTTTT
.,TRBJ2-3,TRBV15,once,CATSRPPRTDTQYF,TGTGCCACCAGCAGACCCCCGCGGACAGATACGCAGTATTTT
.,TRBJ2-1,TRBV7-9,few,CASSNFQQGLYEQFF,TGTGCCAGCAGCAATTTTCAACAGGGTTTGTATGAGCAGTTCTTC
.,TRBJ1-5,TRBV19,many,CASSIWENRVDQPQHF,TGTGCCAGTAGTATCTGGGAAAATAGGGTTGATCAGCCCCAGCATTTT
.,TRBJ1-1,TRBV7-6,many,CASSLEESNTEAFF,TGTGCCAGCAGCTTAGAGGAGTCGAACACTGAAGCTTTCTTT
TRBD2,TRBJ2-1,TRBV7-2,few,CASSFGFGLADNEQFF,TGTGCCAGCAGCTTCGGGTTCGGACTAGCGGACAATGAGCAGTTCTTC
.,TRBJ1-2,TRBV19,.,CASSGNQGIRYNYGYTF,TGTGCCAGTAGTGGGAATCAGGGAATTCGTTATAACTATGGCTACACCTTC
.,TRBJ2-3,TRBV15,.,CATSSATGLLSTDTQYF,TGTGCCACCAGCAGTGCAACAGGGTTACTTAGCACAGATACGCAGTATTTT
.,TRBJ1-2,TRBV4-3,few,CASSQELEPPGNGYTF,TGCGCCAGCAGCCAAGAACTTGAACCCCCCGGGAATGGCTACACCTTC
TRBD2,TRBJ2-1,TRBV4-1,many,CASSQDPTSGGYNEQFF,TGCGCCAGCAGCCAAGATCCCACTAGCGGGGGGTACAATGAGCAGTTCTTC
.,TRBJ1-4,TRBV25-1,.,CASSEYLGGNEKLFF,TGTGCCAGCAGTGAATATCTAGGAGGGAACGAAAAACTGTTTTTT
.,TRBJ2-7,TRBV4-1,.,CASSQGTGRRRGEQYF,TGCGCCAGCAGCCAAGGGACCGGCAGGCGTCGTGGTGAGCAGTACTTC
.,TRBJ2-6,TRBV7-4,.,CASSLGGRSSGANVLTF,TGTGCCAGCAGCTTAGGAGGACGGAGTTCTGGGGCCAACGTCCTGACTTTC
.,TRBJ1-1,TRBV6-2/TRBV6-3,many,CASSYSPGYTEAFF,TGTGCCAGCAGTTACTCTCCGGGATACACTGAAGCTTTCTTT
.,TRBJ2-7,TRBV7-2,few,CASSLAGGGYEQYF,TGTGCCAGCAGCTTAGCGGGGGGCGGCTACGAGCAGTACTTC
TRBD2,TRBJ2-5,TRBV5-1,.,CASRTSGGAGETQYF,TGCGCCAGCCGGACTAGCGGGGGGGCCGGCGAGACCCAGTACTTC
.,TRBJ2-7,TRBV27,.,CASSLAGWSYEQYF,TGTGCCAGCAGTTTAGCGGGGTGGAGCTACGAGCAGTACTTC
.,TRBJ1-1,TRBV4-1,.,CASSQDPGPRNTEAFF,TGCGCCAGCAGCCAAGATCCGGGACCGCGGAACACTGAAGCTTTCTTT
.,TRBJ1-4,TRBV6-6,.,CASTWDFNEKLFF,TGTGCCAGTACCTGGGACTTTAATGAAAAACTGTTTTTT
.,TRBJ2-3,TRBV28,.,CASSLLGGGGTDTQYF,TGTGCCAGCAGTTTATTGGGCGGCGGGGGCACAGATACGCAGTATTTT
.,TRBJ1-2,TRBV27,.,CASSSSGYSYGYTF,TGTGCCAGCAGCTCATCAGGGTATAGTTATGGCTACACCTTC
TRBD2,TRBJ2-1,TRBV11-2,.,CASSLDSSGGAHNEQFF,TGTGCCAGCAGCTTAGACTCCAGCGGGGGGGCCCACAATGAGCAGTTCTTC
.,TRBJ2-1,TRBV24-1,many,CATSDWAGPSSYNEQFF,TGTGCCACCAGTGATTGGGCGGGTCCCAGCTCCTACAATGAGCAGTTCTTC
.,TRBJ1-2,TRBV7-9,.,CASSLRWRTSYGYTF,TGTGCCAGCAGCCTTAGGTGGAGGACCTCCTATGGCTACACCTTC
.,TRBJ2-5,TRBV7-6,.,CASSLVPRTRAQKETQYF,TGTGCCAGCAGCTTAGTGCCCCGGACACGGGCCCAAAAAGAGACCCAGTACTTC
.,TRBJ2-1,TRBV19,few,CASSITALNEQFF,TGTGCCAGTAGTATAACGGCCCTTAATGAGCAGTTCTTC
.,TRBJ1-2,TRBV6-2/TRBV6-3,few,CASTPDGMFYGYTF,TGTGCCAGCACCCCCGACGGAATGTTTTATGGCTACACCTTC
.,TRBJ2-5,TRBV19,.,CASSIVGGETQYF,TGTGCCAGTAGTATAGTCGGAGGAGAGACCCAGTACTTC
.,TRBJ2-5,TRBV28,.,CASSFIGREEETQYF,TGTGCCAGCAGTTTTATAGGGAGAGAGGAAGAGACCCAGTACTTC
.,TRBJ2-7,TRBV5-6,few,CASSGVASYEQYF,TGTGCCAGCAGCGGGGTTGCGTCCTACGAGCAGTACTTC
TRBD1,TRBJ2-2,TRBV10-3,many,CAIGDRQGNTGELFF,TGTGCCATCGGCGATCGACAGGGAAACACCGGGGAGCTGTTTTTT
.,TRBJ1-1,TRBV4-1,.,CASSQDSRAGTEAFF,TGCGCCAGCAGCCAAGACTCCAGGGCTGGCACTGAAGCTTTCTTT
.,TRBJ2-7,TRBV9,few,CASSVVPGSYEQYF,TGTGCCAGCAGCGTAGTGCCGGGCTCCTACGAGCAGTACTTC
.,TRBJ2-1,TRBV15,.,CATSNLPQGLNEQFF,TGTGCCACCAGCAACCTGCCGCAGGGGTTGAATGAGCAGTTCTTC
.,TRBJ1-2,TRBV27,.,CASSYGTPNYGYTF,TGTGCCAGCAGTTATGGCACGCCTAACTATGGCTACACCTTC
TRBD1,TRBJ2-7,TRBV28,few,CASSGSRDRGDEQYF,TGTGCCAGCAGTGGTTCACGGGACAGGGGGGACGAGCAGTACTTC
TRBD1,TRBJ2-7,TRBV10-3,few,CAIRRDSGTVYEQYF,TGTGCCATCAGACGAGATTCCGGGACAGTCTACGAGCAGTACTTC
TRBD2,TRBJ2-7,TRBV27,.,CASSFSGDEQYF,TGTGCCAGCAGTTTTAGCGGGGACGAGCAGTACTTC
.,TRBJ2-7,TRBV7-2,many,CASSFAGKIQYF,TGTGCCAGCAGCTTCGCCGGGAAAATTCAGTACTTC
.,TRBJ2-7,TRBV6-1,.,CASGVRSSYEQYF,TGTGCCAGCGGGGTTAGGAGCTCCTACGAGCAGTACTTC
.,TRBJ1-2,TRBV7-2,.,CASSLGRYNGYTF,TGTGCCAGCAGCTTAGGCAGATATAATGGCTACACCTTC
TRBD1,TRBJ1-4,TRBV29-1,few,CSVETGALGYNEKLFF,TGCAGCGTTGAGACAGGGGCTCTAGGTTATAATGAAAAACTGTTTTTT
.,TRBJ1-1,TRBV27,many,CASSLSFGGGTEAFF,TGTGCCAGCAGTTTATCTTTTGGGGGAGGGACTGAAGCTTTCTTT